Each of the 17 T cell receptor beta chains below was sequenced from the same sample in a study of graft-versus-host responses after intestinal transplantation. Sequencing used immunoSEQ multiplex PCR; TCRdb keeps in-frame clones, though not all of them. This table holds about 98,000 clones, roughly 83% found once. The sequenced sample was PBMCs, obtained 255 days after intestinal transplant. The source is a human patient who received an intestinal transplant, so some T cells may come from the graft donor.

The chain couples TRBV23-1 to TRBJ2-1; D gene unclear. TRBV23-1 is an ORF; its function is uncertain. Trimming left V 4 bases short and J 5 bases short, with 24 bases between. The CDR3 spans 18 residues. This CDR3 reads CASSPPIPTRTDNNEQFF. In nucleotides, the CDR3 is TGCGCCAGCAGTCCTCCGATACCCACCCGGACGGATAACAATGAGCAGTTCTTC.

The rearrangement links TRBV7-9 to TRBJ2-2; D gene uncertain. CDR3 size: 13 residues. In germline, CDR1 is SEHNR, CDR2 FQNEAQ (reference sequence). V shed 5 bases and J shed 5 bases, with 9 bases lying between them. This CDR3 reads CASSHLGTGELFF. As DNA, the CDR3 is TGTGCCAGCAGCCACTTAGGGACCGGGGAGCTGTTTTTT.

V gene TRBV7-9 combines with J gene TRBJ2-2; 10 bases are a match to TRBD1. CDR3 length: 15 amino acids. Per the germline V gene, CDR1 is SEHNR and CDR2 is FQNEAQ (reference sequence). V shed 5 bases and J 3 bases; nucleotides not matched to a gene: 3. CDR3 loop: CASSPGQGDTGELFF. CDR3 in DNA: TGTGCCAGCAGCCCTGGACAGGGGGACACCGGGGAGCTGTTTTTT.

J is TRBJ1-1 and V is TRBV28; tentatively, D is TRBD1 (5 bases). In germline, CDR1 is MDHEN, CDR2 SYDVKM. The CDR3 contains 18 residues. The V end was cut by 4 bases, the J end by 0 bases, with 21 bases between. The CDR3 region is CASSSAWQGFNMNTEAFF. CDR3 DNA: TGTGCCAGCAGTTCGGCCTGGCAGGGATTTAACATGAACACTGAAGCTTTCTTT.

This clone came up once. The V and J genes are TRBV2 and TRBJ1-1, with 7 bases that match TRBD1. In germline, CDR1 is SNHLY, CDR2 FYNNEI. This CDR3 spans 16 amino acids. V shed 2 bases and J 2 bases; nucleotides not matched to a gene: 8. In nucleotides, the CDR3 is TGTGCCAGCAGTGAATTCCCGACAGGGTCAAACACTGAAGCTTTCTTT. This translates into CASSEFPTGSNTEAFF.

This chain links TRBV5-1 with TRBJ2-1; 8 bases match TRBD2. With 0 bases clipped from V and 4 bases from J, the junction kept 6 bases outside the gene matches. Germline V gene sequence: CDR1 SGHRS, CDR2 YFSETQ. The CDR3 contains 16 residues. The CDR3 reads CASSLDSGDRYNEQFF. In DNA form, the CDR3 reads TGCGCCAGCAGCTTGGATAGCGGGGACCGATACAATGAGCAGTTCTTC. The entire variable domain, with the rest obtained from reference TRBV5-1 and TRBJ2-1, is as follows: KAGVTQTPRYLIKTRGQQVTLSCSPISGHRSVSWYQQTPGQGLQFLFEYFSETQRNKGNFPGRFSGRQFSNSRSEMNVSTLELGDSALYLCASSLDSGDRYNEQFFGPGTRLTVL.

V is TRBV4-1 and J is TRBJ1-4; a possible D gene is TRBD1 (5 bases). Germline loops: CDR1 MGHRA, CDR2 YSYEKL. This CDR3 spans 16 amino acids. V was clipped by 3 bases and J by 0 bases, with 11 bases between them. CDR3 DNA sequence: TGCGCCAGCAGCCACAGTTCGGGGGCAACTAATGAAAAACTGTTTTTT. It translates to CASSHSSGATNEKLFF.

This clone was recorded only once. One base away lies a much larger clone, so this may be a sequencing read error. The CDR3 region is CASSDRNTGELFF. The CDR3 DNA follows: TGTGCCAGCAGTGACAGGAACACCGGGGAGCTGTTTTTT. This chain links TRBV25-1 with TRBJ2-2; D gene unclear. The V end lost 3 bases, the J end lost 1 base, and 3 bases lay between the germline ends. The CDR3 covers 13 residues. In germline, CDR1 is MGHDK, CDR2 SYGVNS.

This clone was counted only a few times. The chain is built from TRBV19 and TRBJ1-2, with D uncertain. The V end was cut by 6 bases, the J end by 11 bases, with 13 bases between. Looked up from germline, CDR1 is LNHDA and CDR2 is SQIVND (reference sequence). The CDR3 contains 11 residues. The CDR3 DNA sequence: TGTGCCAGTAGGGCGGCCGGCCCATACACCTTC. Protein sequence: CASRAAGPYTF.

This clone was found a few times. This chain joins TRBV14 and TRBJ1-1; 8 bases align to TRBD1. CDR1 and CDR2 from the germline V gene are SGHDN and FVKESK. V dropped 6 bases and J dropped 4; count of bases not matched to a gene: 4. The CDR3 is made up of 13 amino acids. CDR3 loop: CASRRTGSTEAFF. CDR3 DNA: TGTGCCAGCAGGAGGACAGGGAGCACTGAAGCTTTCTTT.

The genes are TRBV29-1 and TRBJ2-4; D is uncertain. This CDR3 contains 16 residues. Trimming took off 0 bases at V and 1 base at J, with 13 bases between the two ends. Germline V gene lookup returns CDR1 SQVTM and CDR2 ANQGSEA. The CDR3 DNA follows: TGCAGCGTTGAAGAATGGCGAGACGGGGCCAAAAACATTCAGTACTTC. Protein product: CSVEEWRDGAKNIQYF.

Note on this clone: Other nucleotide sequences in the sample specify the same CDR3. The chain couples TRBV19 to TRBJ2-7; the D is unclear. The V gene lost 3 bases and the J gene lost 3 bases, with 6 bases spanning the gap. The CDR3 runs to 12 residues. The V gene's germline CDR1 is LNHDA and CDR2 SQIVND (reference sequence). The CDR3 bases are TGTGCCAGTAGTATCCCCGGCTACGAGCAGTACTTC. Amino acids: CASSIPGYEQYF.

In its sample, this clone was seen a few times. This chain connects TRBV14 to TRBJ2-1, with TRBD1 matching over 9 bases. V trimming: 5 bases; J trimming: 6 bases; junction bases outside the gene matches: 11. This CDR3 spans 16 amino acids. Germline lookup yields CDR1 SGHDN and CDR2 FVKESK. This CDR3 reads CASSSPGGQGLNEQFF. The CDR3 DNA is TGTGCCAGCAGCTCCCCGGGAGGACAGGGGCTCAATGAGCAGTTCTTC.

V and J are TRBV6-6 and TRBJ1-3, with D unresolved. Germline lookup yields CDR1 MNHNY and CDR2 SVGAGI (reference sequence). The CDR3 is made up of 14 amino acids. The V end lost 6 bases, the J end lost 2 bases, and 11 bases lay between the germline ends. CDR3 residues: CASSEGSPGNTIYF. CDR3 coding DNA: TGTGCCAGCAGCGAGGGTTCCCCTGGAAACACCATATATTTT.

CDR3 amino acids: CASRDRETQYF. CDR3 nucleotides: TGTGCCAGCAGAGATCGAGAGACCCAGTACTTC. The chain recombines TRBV2 with TRBJ2-5; D remains ambiguous. The CDR3 runs 11 residues. V gave up 6 bases and J gave up 4 bases, with 6 bases separating them. Germline CDR1 is SNHLY and CDR2 is FYNNEI.

V gene TRBV6-5 combines with J gene TRBJ1-5, with no clear D. V lost 0 bases and J 3 bases, leaving 12 bases between the germline ends. This CDR3 spans 16 amino acids. From germline, CDR1 is MNHEY and CDR2 SVGAGI. The CDR3 DNA sequence: TGTGCCAGCAGTTACTCGAGTCCGGGGAACAATCAGCCCCAGCATTTT. This encodes CASSYSSPGNNQPQHF.

V gene TRBV5-1 combines with J gene TRBJ2-7; D call uncertain. The V gene lost 4 bases and the J gene lost 5 bases, with 13 bases spanning the gap. CDR3 length: 13 residues. Germline V CDR1 and CDR2: SGHRS, YFSETQ. Written as DNA, the CDR3 is TGCGCCAGCAGCCTCGCAAGCACGGACGAGCAGTACTTC. Its protein is CASSLASTDEQYF.